The sequence of this T cell receptor (beta chain) was determined in a study of molecular identifiers for immune sequencing clone quantification. Study-level results: Identical barcode-sharing TCR molecules could lead to underestimated sizes for highly expanded clones.

This clonotype has a handful of counts. Antigen unknown. TCRdb processed the PCR reads anew with MiXCR; each CDR3 protein has one entry. The sample carries roughly 97,000 distinct CDR3 sequences, roughly 24% recorded once. The V gene end was trimmed by 4 bases and the J gene end by 4 bases; junction bases not matched to a gene: 6. The CDR3 is 15 amino acids. Germline loops: CDR1 SGDLS, CDR2 YYNGEE. This TCR was recovered from a human donor in good health. Some libraries in this study had Jurkat cell RNA spiked in. Specimen: naive CD8+ T cells from blood, with Jurkat cell RNA spiked in. As for subset: FACS-sorted CD8+CD4-CCR7+CD45RA+ naive T cells. The rearrangement links TRBV9 to TRBJ2-3; 10 nucleotides line up with TRBD2. The CDR3 DNA is TGTGCCAGCAGCTCACCAGCGGGAGGGGCAGATACGCAGTATTTT. Protein sequence: CASSSPAGGADTQYF.